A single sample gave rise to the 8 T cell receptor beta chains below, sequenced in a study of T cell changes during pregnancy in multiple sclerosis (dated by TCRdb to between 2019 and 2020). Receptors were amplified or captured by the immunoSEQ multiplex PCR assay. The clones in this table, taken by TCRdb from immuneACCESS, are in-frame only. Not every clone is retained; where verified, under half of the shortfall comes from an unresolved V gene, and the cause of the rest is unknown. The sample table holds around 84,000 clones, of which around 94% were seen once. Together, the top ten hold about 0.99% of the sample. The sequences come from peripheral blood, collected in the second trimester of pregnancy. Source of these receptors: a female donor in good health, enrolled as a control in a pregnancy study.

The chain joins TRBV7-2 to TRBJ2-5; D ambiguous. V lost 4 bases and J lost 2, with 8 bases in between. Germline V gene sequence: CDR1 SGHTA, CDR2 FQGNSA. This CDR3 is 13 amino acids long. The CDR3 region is CASSSRRQETQYF. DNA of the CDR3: TGTGCCAGCAGCTCGCGGCGACAAGAGACCCAGTACTTC.

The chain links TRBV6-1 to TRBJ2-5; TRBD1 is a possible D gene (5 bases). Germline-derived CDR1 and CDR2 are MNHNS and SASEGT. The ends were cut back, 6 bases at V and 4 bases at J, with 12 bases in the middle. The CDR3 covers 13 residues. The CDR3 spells CASSRESGETQYF. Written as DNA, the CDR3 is TGTGCCAGCAGCAGGGAATCAGGAGAGACCCAGTACTTC.

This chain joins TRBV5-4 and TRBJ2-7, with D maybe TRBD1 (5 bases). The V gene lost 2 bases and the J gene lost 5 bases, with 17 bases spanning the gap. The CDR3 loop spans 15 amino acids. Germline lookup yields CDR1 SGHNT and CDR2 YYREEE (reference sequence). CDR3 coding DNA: TGTGCCAGCAGCTTCAACTCCAGGGTAAGGGACGAGCAGTACTTC. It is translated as CASSFNSRVRDEQYF.

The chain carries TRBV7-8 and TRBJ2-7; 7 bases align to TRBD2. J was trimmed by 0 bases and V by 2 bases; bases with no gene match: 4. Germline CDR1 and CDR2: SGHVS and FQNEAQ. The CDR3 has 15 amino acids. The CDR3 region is CASSLQGGGSYEQYF. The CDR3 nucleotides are TGTGCCAGCAGCTTACAGGGCGGGGGCTCCTACGAGCAGTACTTC.

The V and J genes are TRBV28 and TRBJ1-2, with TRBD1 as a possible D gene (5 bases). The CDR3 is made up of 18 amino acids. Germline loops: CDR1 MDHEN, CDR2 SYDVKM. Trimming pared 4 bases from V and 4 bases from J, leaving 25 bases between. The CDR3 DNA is TGTGCCAGCAGTTCCCCCTTGGGGGAGGCGTCTGAGGGCTATGGCTACACCTTC. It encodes CASSSPLGEASEGYGYTF.

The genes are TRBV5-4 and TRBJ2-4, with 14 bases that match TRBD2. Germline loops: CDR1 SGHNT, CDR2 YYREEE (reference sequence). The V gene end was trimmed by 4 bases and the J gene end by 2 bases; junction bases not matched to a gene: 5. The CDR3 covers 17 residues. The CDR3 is CASSEGLAGASKNIQYF. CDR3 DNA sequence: TGTGCCAGCAGCGAGGGACTAGCGGGAGCATCCAAAAACATTCAGTACTTC.

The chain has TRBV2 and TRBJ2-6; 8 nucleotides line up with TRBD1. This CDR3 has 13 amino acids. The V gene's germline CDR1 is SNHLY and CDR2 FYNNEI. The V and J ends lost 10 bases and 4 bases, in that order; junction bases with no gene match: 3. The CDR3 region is CAIDRGGANVLTF. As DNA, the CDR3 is TGTGCCATAGACAGGGGCGGGGCCAACGTCCTGACTTTC.

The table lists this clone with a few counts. In DNA, the CDR3 is TGTGCCAGCAGATACGAGATGCGTGCCGGGGAGCTGTTTTTT. As protein: CASRYEMRAGELFF. This sequence joins TRBV2 and TRBJ2-2; D unresolved. This CDR3 is built from 14 residues. Germline CDR1 reads SNHLY; CDR2 reads FYNNEI. Trimming cost V 6 bases and J 6 bases, with 14 bases left between them.